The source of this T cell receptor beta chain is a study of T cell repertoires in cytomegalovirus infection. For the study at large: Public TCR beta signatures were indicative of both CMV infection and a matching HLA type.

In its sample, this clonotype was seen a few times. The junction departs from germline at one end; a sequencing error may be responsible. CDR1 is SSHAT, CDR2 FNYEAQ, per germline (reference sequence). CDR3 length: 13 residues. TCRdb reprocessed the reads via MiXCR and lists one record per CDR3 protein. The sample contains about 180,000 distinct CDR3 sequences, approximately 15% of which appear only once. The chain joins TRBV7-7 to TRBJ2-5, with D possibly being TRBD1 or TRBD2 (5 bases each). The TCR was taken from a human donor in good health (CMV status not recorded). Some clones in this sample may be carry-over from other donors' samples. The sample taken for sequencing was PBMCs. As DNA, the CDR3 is TGTGCTAGCAGCTTAGCGCAGGGAGAGACCCAGTACTTC. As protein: CASSLAQGETQYF. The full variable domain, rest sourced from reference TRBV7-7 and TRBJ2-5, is GAGVSQSPRYKVTKRGQDVTLRCDPISSHATLYWYQQALGQGPEFLTYFNYEAQPDKSGLPSDRFSAERPEGSISTLTIQRTEQRDSAMYRCASSLAQGETQYFGPGTRLLVL.